Sequencing of this TCR beta chain was carried out in a study of beta chain features in type 1 diabetes. The study, taken as a whole, reports: The question of HLA type influencing TCRB rearrangement was one that remained unresolved here. Cells expressing TCR highly could be over-represented by cDNA sequencing.

This clone was seen many times. Its antigen is not identified. V was clipped by 10 bases and J by 5 bases; unmatched bases: 9. The CDR3 covers 14 residues. Germline V lookup: CDR1 ENHRY, CDR2 SYGVKD. Sorted populations all exceeded 95% purity. TCRB transcripts that were expressed got sequenced, as all of the isolated RNA had been reverse transcribed. Clones were read by immunoSEQ multiplex PCR, and TCRdb kept only the in-frame ones, dropping some. The profile shows around 200,000 clones, 10% to 15% of them singletons. V is TRBV10-3 and J is TRBJ2-1; 9 positions match TRBD1. This receptor was identified in a woman under 30 in good health. Sequences were obtained from central memory CD4+ T cells from blood. The CDR3 loop is CATSGTGNDNEQFF. CDR3 DNA: TGTGCCACCTCCGGGACAGGGAACGACAATGAGCAGTTCTTC.